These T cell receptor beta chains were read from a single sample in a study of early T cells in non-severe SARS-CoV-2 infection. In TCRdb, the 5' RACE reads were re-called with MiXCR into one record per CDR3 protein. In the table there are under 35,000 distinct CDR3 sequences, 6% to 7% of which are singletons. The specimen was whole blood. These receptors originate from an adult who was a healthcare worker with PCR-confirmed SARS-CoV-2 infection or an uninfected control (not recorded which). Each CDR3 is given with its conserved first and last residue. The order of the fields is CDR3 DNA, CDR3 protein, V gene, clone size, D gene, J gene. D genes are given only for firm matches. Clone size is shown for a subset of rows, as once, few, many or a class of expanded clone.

CDR3nt: TGTGCCAGCACCCCAAGTCTAGCTCTCAATGAGCAGTTCTTC
CDR3aa: CASTPSLALNEQFF
v_gene: TRBV28
abundance: .
d_gene: .
j_gene: TRBJ2-1

CDR3nt: TGCGCCAGCAGCCAAGATGGGGCGGAGGGTTACAATGAGCAGTTCTTC
CDR3aa: CASSQDGAEGYNEQFF
v_gene: TRBV4-3
abundance: many
d_gene: .
j_gene: TRBJ2-1

CDR3nt: TGTGCCAGCAGTTCTCTCGGTCTAGCCAAAAACATTCAGTACTTC
CDR3aa: CASSSLGLAKNIQYF
v_gene: TRBV28
abundance: few
d_gene: .
j_gene: TRBJ2-4

CDR3nt: TGCGCCAGCAGCTTGGTATACGGGGGCTACGAGCAGTACTTC
CDR3aa: CASSLVYGGYEQYF
v_gene: TRBV5-1
abundance: many
d_gene: .
j_gene: TRBJ2-7

CDR3nt: TGTGCCAGCAGCCCGCTCACACGGGGGGAGACCCAGTACTTC
CDR3aa: CASSPLTRGETQYF
v_gene: TRBV6-5
abundance: many
d_gene: .
j_gene: TRBJ2-5

CDR3nt: TGTGCCAGCAGCGTAGAGGCAGTTTCTGAAAAACTGTTTTTT
CDR3aa: CASSVEAVSEKLFF
v_gene: TRBV9
abundance: .
d_gene: .
j_gene: TRBJ1-4

CDR3nt: TGTGCCAGCAGCCCCTTCGGCACCGGGGAGCTGTTTTTT
CDR3aa: CASSPFGTGELFF
v_gene: TRBV7-9
abundance: many
d_gene: .
j_gene: TRBJ2-2

CDR3nt: TGTGCCAGCAGTGAAATATCAGGGGCGCATACTGAAGCTTTCTTT
CDR3aa: CASSEISGAHTEAFF
v_gene: TRBV6-1
abundance: few
d_gene: .
j_gene: TRBJ1-1

CDR3nt: TGTGCCAGCAGTTTACCCCGTCTTGGACAGGGGAATGGCTACACCTTC
CDR3aa: CASSLPRLGQGNGYTF
v_gene: TRBV28
abundance: many
d_gene: TRBD1
j_gene: TRBJ1-2

CDR3nt: TGTGCCAGCAGAGAGGTACAGGCGTCCAATCAGCCCCAGCATTTT
CDR3aa: CASREVQASNQPQHF
v_gene: TRBV6-1
abundance: many
d_gene: .
j_gene: TRBJ1-5